This TCR beta chain originates from a study of post-analysis software for immune sequencing data. Study conclusions and caveats: Those samples that were prepared in the same batch co-clustered strongly by F measure. In patients, about 5 TRBV segments were more frequent than in controls, with TRBV5-6, TRBV5-1 and TRBV20-1 among them.

V trimming: 3 bases; J trimming: 8 bases; junction bases outside the gene matches: 4. The CDR3 contains 14 residues. The germline V gene has CDR1 ENHRY and CDR2 SYGVKD. Unique molecular identifiers tagged the TCR beta cDNA libraries. A single record per CDR3 protein comes from TCRdb applying MiXCR to the PCR reads. The table lists 380,000 or so distinct CDR3 sequences, 30% to 45% of them singletons, with 13% in the top ten. The table lists this clonotype with a few counts. Its cognate antigen is unknown. This clonotype was sampled from a girl between 10 and 17 years old with multiple sclerosis. The sample was blood. V usage is TRBV10-3 and J usage is TRBJ2-1, with 10 bases aligning to TRBD2. The chain's CDR3 is CAISESGGAHEQFF. In DNA, the CDR3 is TGTGCCATCAGTGAAAGCGGGGGGGCCCATGAGCAGTTCTTC.